Sequencing of this TCR beta chain was carried out in a study of T-cell memory formation after mild COVID-19. On the study more broadly: Among the donors, TCR clusters were largely specific to each donor. The study's findings and limits: In second-wave clones peaking day 37, SARS-CoV-2 specificity remained unconfirmed. Contracting CD8+ clones were enriched in EMRA, CD4+ mainly in CM and EM.

V trimming: 3 bases; J trimming: 4 bases; junction bases outside the gene matches: 4. CDR1 is DFQATT and CDR2 is SNEGSKA in the germline V gene (reference sequence). The CDR3 has 13 amino acids. Details on this clonotype: Its antigen is still unknown.

TCR alpha and TCR beta cDNA libraries with sample barcodes and UMIs came from 5'RACE using constant-segment primers. One entry per CDR3 protein, called by TCRdb with MiXCR from the 5' RACE reads. The sample records about 470,000 distinct CDR3 sequences, approximately 25% being singletons. The rearrangement joins TRBV20-1 to TRBJ2-3, with 7 bases that match TRBD1. The TCR sequence derives from an adult woman who had mild COVID-19 (a few samples of this study predate the infection). Cell type and time point are not known. The specimen sequenced was PBMCs or a T cell subset sorted from them (not recorded which). CDR3 sequence reads: CSARRDSPDTQYF. The CDR3 bases are TGCAGTGCTAGGAGGGACAGTCCAGATACGCAGTATTTT.